This T cell receptor (beta chain) was identified during a study of T cell repertoires in cytomegalovirus infection. One entry per CDR3 protein, called by TCRdb with MiXCR from the reads. The table has roughly 140,000 distinct CDR3 sequences, around a quarter seen once. The CDR3 is made up of 13 amino acids. CDR1 and CDR2 (germline): SNHLY, FYNNEI. With 1 base removed from V and 7 bases from J, the gap between germline ends came to 8 bases. This TCR was sampled from a human donor in good health (CMV status not recorded). Some clones in this sample may be carry-over from other donors' samples. V gene TRBV2 combines with J gene TRBJ1-5, with D uncertain. Specimen: PBMCs. The CDR3 protein is CASSEGVGQPQHF. The CDR3, as DNA: TGTGCCAGCAGTGAAGGTGTGGGCCAGCCCCAGCATTTT.